A single sample gave rise to the 14 T cell receptor beta chains below, sequenced in a study of beta chain features in type 1 diabetes (dated by TCRdb to 2016 to 2018). Library method: the immunoSEQ multiplex PCR assay. The entire isolated RNA was reverse transcribed using the High Capacity cDNA Reverse Transcription Kit, and thus expressed TCRB transcripts were sequenced. Sourced from immuneACCESS, this table was stored by TCRdb with only in-frame sequences that have V and J called. A share of the clones is absent; for the studies checked, an unresolved V gene accounts for under half, and the remainder has no known explanation. This sample lists approximately 150,000 clones; around 9.3% were detected once. The ten largest clones take up roughly 1.4% of the sample. The sequenced material came from naive CD4+ T cells from blood. The cell subset or site label corresponds to: true naive CD4+ T cells. Receptors were obtained from a man aged 18 to 29 in good health.

CDR3 region: CAISRGQETQYF. The DNA of the CDR3 is TGTGCCATCAGTCGGGGGCAAGAGACCCAGTACTTC. The chain couples TRBV10-3 to TRBJ2-5, with a tentative D call TRBD2 (6 bases). Germline CDR1 reads ENHRY; CDR2 reads SYGVKD. V was pared by 5 bases and J by 2 bases, with 6 bases between. The CDR3 totals 12 residues.

The chain joins TRBV27 to TRBJ1-3; D is unresolved. The CDR3 sequence is 13 residues long. CDR1 MNHEY and CDR2 SMNVEV come from the germline V gene (reference sequence). Trimming took 4 bases from V and 2 from J, leaving 6 bases between them. Here the CDR3 DNA reads TGTGCCAGCAGTTATAGAGCTGGAAACACCATATATTTT. Its protein product is CASSYRAGNTIYF.

The chain couples TRBV6-5 to TRBJ2-5; TRBD2 is a possible D gene (5 bases). Germline V gene sequence: CDR1 MNHEY, CDR2 SVGAGI. Trimming left V 6 bases short and J 5 bases short, with 10 bases between. The CDR3 totals 12 residues. CDR3 region: CASRRTGETQYF. The DNA of the CDR3 is TGTGCCAGCAGAAGGACGGGGGAGACCCAGTACTTC.

The rearrangement uses TRBV7-8 and TRBJ2-3, with 13 bases matching TRBD2. The germline gives CDR1 SGHVS, CDR2 FQNEAQ. V lost 5 bases and J lost 0; bases outside the gene matches: 8. The CDR3 has 18 residues. DNA for the CDR3: TGTGCCAGCAGCCACCAGACTAGCGGGGGGACTAGCACAGATACGCAGTATTTT. It is translated as CASSHQTSGGTSTDTQYF. Based on the CDR3 plus reference TRBV7-8 and TRBJ2-3, the full variable domain is GAGVSQSPRYKVAKRGQDVALRCDPISGHVSLFWYQQALGQGPEFLTYFQNEAQLDKSGLPSDRFFAERPEGSVSTLKIQRTQQEDSAVYLCASSHQTSGGTSTDTQYFGPGTRLTVL.

This clone was counted only a few times. The rearrangement uses TRBV6-1 and TRBJ2-2; maybe TRBD1 (5 bases). The V and J ends lost 6 bases and 2 bases respectively, with 7 bases between them. The CDR3 runs 13 residues. From germline, CDR1 is MNHNS and CDR2 SASEGT. The CDR3 reads CASRGLNTGELFF. For the CDR3, the DNA is TGTGCCAGCAGGGGGCTCAACACCGGGGAGCTGTTTTTT.

The sample holds a few counts of this clone. This sample includes further DNA sequences coding for the same CDR3. The V call is TRBV6-5, the J call TRBJ1-2, with D maybe TRBD1 (6 bases). V gave up 6 bases and J gave up 2 bases, with 10 bases separating them. CDR1 and CDR2 from the germline V gene are MNHEY and SVGAGI. The CDR3 covers 13 residues. The CDR3 protein is CASSLDRNYGYTF. The CDR3 coding sequence is TGTGCCAGCAGCCTAGACAGGAACTATGGCTACACCTTC.

This clone was seen a few times. The V call is TRBV19, the J call TRBJ1-2, with 8 nucleotides matching TRBD1. The V segment lost 5 bases and the J segment 3 bases; nucleotides outside the gene matches: 2. Germline values: CDR1 LNHDA, CDR2 SQIVND (reference sequence). The CDR3 length is 13 residues. CDR3 in DNA: TGTGCCAGTAGTTGGGACAGGTACTATGGCTACACCTTC. Amino acid sequence: CASSWDRYYGYTF.

This clone came up a few times. The chain recombines TRBV11-2 with TRBJ2-2; possibly TRBD1 for D (6 bases). The germline V gene encodes CDR1 SGHAT and CDR2 FQNNGV. V dropped 0 bases and J dropped 4 bases, with 12 bases sitting between them. There are 16 residues in the CDR3. The chain's CDR3 is CASSLEGTGLTGELFF. The CDR3 nucleotides read TGTGCCAGCAGCTTAGAAGGCACAGGGCTCACCGGGGAGCTGTTTTTT.

The V gene is TRBV9, the J gene TRBJ2-3, with TRBD2 identical over 10 bases. The CDR3 length is 16 residues. CDR1 and CDR2 (germline): SGDLS, YYNGEE. Trimming cost V 4 bases and J 5 bases; bases outside gene matches: 10. This CDR3 is CASSPGSSGGLDTQYF. CDR3 DNA: TGTGCCAGCAGCCCGGGGAGTAGCGGGGGGTTAGATACGCAGTATTTT.

The chain employs TRBV7-2 and TRBJ1-2; the match to TRBD1 covers 7 bases. This CDR3 comprises 13 residues. The V gene's germline CDR1 is SGHTA and CDR2 FQGNSA. V shed 5 bases and J 5 bases; nucleotides not matched to a gene: 5. CDR3 loop: CASSRTGGYGYTF. The CDR3 bases are TGTGCCAGCAGCCGGACAGGAGGATATGGCTACACCTTC.

Turning to this clone: The germline gene is not matched at one end of the junction; a read error may be the cause. This chain connects TRBV18 to TRBJ2-7, with 13 bases lining up with TRBD2. Germline CDR1 is KGHSH and CDR2 is LQKENI. This CDR3 has 16 residues. The CDR3 bases are TGTGCCAGCTCACCACCGGGACTAGCGGGGTCCTCCGAGCAGTACTTC. Translation: CASSPPGLAGSSEQYF. The variable domain in full, completed from reference TRBV18 and TRBJ2-7, reads NAGVMQNPRHLVRRRGQEARLRCSPMKGHSHVYWYRQLPEEGLKFMVYLQKENIIDESGMPKERFSAEFPKEGPSILRIQQVVRGDSAAYFCASSPPGLAGSSEQYFGPGTRLTVT.

CDR3 DNA sequence: TGCAGCGTTCAGGAGGGCTATGGCTACACCTTC. Amino acids: CSVQEGYGYTF. The chain employs TRBV29-1 and TRBJ1-2; D is unclear. CDR1 is SQVTM and CDR2 is ANQGSEA in the germline V gene. V lost 5 bases and J lost 4, with 8 bases in between. The CDR3 is 11 residues long.

V and J are TRBV1 and TRBJ2-2; the tabulated D call, TRBD1, remains unverified against the DNA. TRBV1 is reported as a pseudogene. The CDR3 contains 18 residues. CDR3 sequence reads: CTSSQDIPGQGNTGELFF. The CDR3 nucleotides read TGCACCAGCAGCCAAGATATACCGGGACAGGGGAACACCGGGGAGCTGTTTTTT.

The chain links TRBV7-2 to TRBJ2-5; TRBD2 is a possible D gene (6 bases). This CDR3 comprises 14 residues. Germline V lookup: CDR1 SGHTA, CDR2 FQGNSA. Trimming removed 5 bases at V and 0 bases at J, with 10 bases between. As DNA, the CDR3 is TGTGCCAGCAGCCTAAGGGACTACCAAGAGACCCAGTACTTC. Protein product: CASSLRDYQETQYF.